These T cell receptor beta chains were read from a single sample in a study of T-cell memory formation after mild COVID-19. TCRdb reprocessed the 5' RACE reads with MiXCR, giving one entry per CDR3 protein. The data hold just over 400,000 distinct CDR3 sequences, with under 25% observed a single time. The specimen sequenced was PBMCs or a T cell subset sorted from them (not recorded which). These receptors were taken from an adult woman who had mild COVID-19 (a few samples of this study predate the infection). Cell type and time point are not known. The CDR3 runs from the conserved cysteine through the conserved F or W. D genes are given only for firm matches. Clone size is given for some rows only: seen once, a few or many times, or a class if the clone is expanded.

v_call	j_call	clone_size	d_call	cdr3_nt	cdr3_aa
TRBV18	TRBJ2-5	-	-	TGTGCCAGCTCACCCCCGGCCGGACAAGAGACCCAGTACTTC	CASSPPAGQETQYF
TRBV2	TRBJ2-7	many	-	TGTGCCAGCAACGGAGGCGAGCAGTACTTC	CASNGGEQYF
TRBV12-3/TRBV12-4	TRBJ2-7	-	-	TGTGCCAGCAGTTTAGCAGGCTCAGGACGTCTGGGACTCCCATACGAGCAGTACTTC	CASSLAGSGRLGLPYEQYF
TRBV25-1	TRBJ1-1	few	TRBD1	TGTGCCAGCAGTGATCCCGGGACAGGGGACACTGAAGCTTTCTTT	CASSDPGTGDTEAFF
TRBV6-2/TRBV6-3	TRBJ2-1	-	-	TGTGCCAGCAGTCCGGGGCCCTACAATGAGCAGTTCTTC	CASSPGPYNEQFF
TRBV29-1	TRBJ1-1	-	-	TGCAGCGTTGATTCGAACACTGAAGCTTTCTTT	CSVDSNTEAFF
TRBV7-9	TRBJ2-3	few	TRBD2	TGTGCCAGCAGCTTAGATAGCGGGGCGTCGCTTGATACGCAGTATTTT	CASSLDSGASLDTQYF
TRBV12-3/TRBV12-4	TRBJ1-4	few	-	TGTGCCAGCAGTTTTCAGGAAACTAATGAAAAACTGTTTTTT	CASSFQETNEKLFF
TRBV12-3/TRBV12-4	TRBJ2-7	-	-	TGTGCCAGCAGGCGGACAGATAACTACGAGCAGTACTTC	CASRRTDNYEQYF
TRBV7-3	TRBJ1-1	-	TRBD1	TGTGCCAGCAGCCCCTGGGACAGGGCCATGAACACTGAAGCTTTCTTT	CASSPWDRAMNTEAFF
TRBV9	TRBJ2-1	-	-	TGTGCCAGCAGCGTAGACACCCCCTCCTACAATGAGCAGTTCTTC	CASSVDTPSYNEQFF
TRBV19	TRBJ1-2	-	-	TGTGCCAGTAGTATCCCTCACCAAGGGCGCGGAGGCTACACCTTC	CASSIPHQGRGGYTF
TRBV7-2	TRBJ1-2	few	TRBD1	TGTGCCAGCAGCGCCGAGGCACACAGGGGCTATGGCTACACCTTC	CASSAEAHRGYGYTF
TRBV19	TRBJ1-1	many	-	TGTGCCAGTAGTATAACCGTGAACACTGAAGCTTTCTTT	CASSITVNTEAFF
TRBV20-1	TRBJ1-6	-	-	TGCAGTGCTAGAGTCCCGGGTTCGAGAAATTCACCCCTCCACTTT	CSARVPGSRNSPLHF
TRBV7-2	TRBJ2-3	few	-	TGTGCCAGCAGCTTAGGACTAGTCATCGCAGATACGCAGTATTTT	CASSLGLVIADTQYF
TRBV13	TRBJ2-2	-	-	TGTGCCAGCAGCTCAGATTTACAGGGTGGCGGGGAGCTGTTTTTT	CASSSDLQGGGELFF
TRBV24-1	TRBJ2-3	few	-	TGTGCCACCGGTACGTCGGTAGGGCAGTATTTT	CATGTSVGQYF
TRBV7-9	TRBJ2-3	-	TRBD2	TGTGCCAGCAGCTTGACTAGCGGGGGTTCTAGCACAGATACGCAGTATTTT	CASSLTSGGSSTDTQYF
TRBV5-6	TRBJ2-7	few	TRBD2	TGTGCCAGCAGCTTGGGACTAGCGAACGAGCAGTACTTC	CASSLGLANEQYF
TRBV12-3/TRBV12-4	TRBJ2-1	-	-	TGTGCCAGCAGTTTCAACAGGGACCCCGAGGTACCGTTCTTC	CASSFNRDPEVPFF
TRBV5-1	TRBJ2-1	medium-sized	-	TGCGCCAGCAGCTTTACGAGGGGCGTTAGCGATGAGCAGTTCTTC	CASSFTRGVSDEQFF
TRBV29-1	TRBJ1-2	-	-	TGCAGCGTTGGGGGCCGTCTAAACTCTGGCTACACCTTC	CSVGGRLNSGYTF
TRBV15	TRBJ1-5	few	-	TGTGCCACCAGCACGTTGGGGAGGGTAAGCAATCAGCCCCAGCATTTT	CATSTLGRVSNQPQHF
TRBV7-9	TRBJ2-1	few	-	TGTGCCAGCAGCGATACTAGGAGCTCCTACAATGAGCAGTTCTTC	CASSDTRSSYNEQFF
TRBV7-9	TRBJ1-4	-	TRBD1	TGTGCCAGCAGCACCGGGACAGGAAGGAATGAAAAACTGTTTTTT	CASSTGTGRNEKLFF
TRBV6-5	TRBJ1-1	few	TRBD1	TGTGCCAGCAGTGAGGGACAGGGTTTAACTGAAGCTTTCTTT	CASSEGQGLTEAFF
TRBV4-2	TRBJ2-1	-	TRBD2	TGTGCCAGCAGCCCCCGGACTAGCGGGACCGACAATGAGCAGTTCTTC	CASSPRTSGTDNEQFF
TRBV12-3/TRBV12-4	TRBJ2-5	-	-	TGTGCCAGCAGTTTGGGCAGGGGACTCCAAGAGACCCAGTACTTC	CASSLGRGLQETQYF
TRBV9	TRBJ1-2	-	-	TGTGCCAGCAGCGTAGATCAGGGAGGTTATGGCTACACCTTC	CASSVDQGGYGYTF
TRBV5-6	TRBJ2-7	-	TRBD2	TGTGCCAGCAGCTGGACTAGCGGGGGGGCCTTCTACGAGCAGTACTTC	CASSWTSGGAFYEQYF
TRBV12-3/TRBV12-4	TRBJ2-6	few	-	TGTGCCAGCAGTTTTCGGCAGAGGGGTCTTGTACACTCTGGGGCCAACGTCCTGACTTTC	CASSFRQRGLVHSGANVLTF
TRBV9	TRBJ1-1	few	-	TGTGCCAGCAGCGGGATACAGAACACTGAAGCTTTCTTT	CASSGIQNTEAFF
TRBV6-6	TRBJ2-5	few	-	TGTGCCAGCAGTTACTCCCGGGGAGTACCAGGAGAGACCCAGTACTTC	CASSYSRGVPGETQYF
TRBV12-5	TRBJ1-2	few	-	TGTGCTAGTGGTTCTTCAGGGACCTATGGCTACACCTTC	CASGSSGTYGYTF
TRBV12-5	TRBJ2-1	-	TRBD2	TGTGCTAGTGGTTCCGAAGCTCTAGCGGGAGGCCGCTCTAATGAGCAGTTCTTC	CASGSEALAGGRSNEQFF
TRBV5-4	TRBJ1-4	-	TRBD1	TGTGCCAGCAGCAAAGGGACAGCCCCAACTAATGAAAAACTGTTTTTT	CASSKGTAPTNEKLFF
TRBV7-2	TRBJ2-7	few	TRBD2	TGTGCCAGCAGCTTTGAGGGACTAGCGGGAGGGCCGCCCGGCGAGCAGTACTTC	CASSFEGLAGGPPGEQYF
TRBV4-1	TRBJ2-7	few	-	TGCGCCAGCAGCCAAGAGAGCCCAACCTACGAGCAGTACTTC	CASSQESPTYEQYF
TRBV5-5	TRBJ2-2	few	TRBD2	TGTGCCAGCAGCTTACGGGGGGAAACGAACACCGGGGAGCTGTTTTTT	CASSLRGETNTGELFF
TRBV12-3/TRBV12-4	TRBJ2-1	few	TRBD1	TGTGCCAGCAGTCCCCCCGGGACAGCAAAAAGGGATGAGCAGTTCTTC	CASSPPGTAKRDEQFF
TRBV10-3	TRBJ2-7	once	TRBD1	TGTGCCATCAGTGGGAGGGACAGGGGAGCGGGTGAGCAGTACTTC	CAISGRDRGAGEQYF
TRBV7-9	TRBJ1-4	-	-	TGTGCCAGCAGCGCATTAAATGAAAAACTGTTTTTT	CASSALNEKLFF
TRBV20-1	TRBJ2-7	few	TRBD2	TGCAGTGCTAGAGCCGGGACTAGCGGGGGAGACGCCTACGAGCAGTACTTC	CSARAGTSGGDAYEQYF
TRBV11-2	TRBJ2-1	-	TRBD2	TGTGCCAGCAGTTCCGGACTAGCGGGAGGGGGTGAGCAGTTCTTC	CASSSGLAGGGEQFF
TRBV7-9	TRBJ1-3	few	-	TGTGCCAGCAGCCCCCGCGGCCTTGTGTTGCTTGGAAACACCATATATTTT	CASSPRGLVLLGNTIYF
TRBV10-3	TRBJ2-3	-	-	TGTGCCATCAGCCGCCCCGCCCATACGCAGTATTTT	CAISRPAHTQYF
TRBV27	TRBJ2-1	-	TRBD1	TGTGCCAGCAGTTTAAGGACAGGGGGCTGGAATGAGCAGTTCTTC	CASSLRTGGWNEQFF
TRBV5-1	TRBJ1-1	once	-	TGCGCCAGCAGCTCGTTGCCGGGACCCGGAGGGACTGAAGCTTTCTTT	CASSSLPGPGGTEAFF
TRBV29-1	TRBJ2-7	few	TRBD1	TGCAGCGTTGAAGTCCTTGGGGACAGGGGAGAGGGGCAGTACTTC	CSVEVLGDRGEGQYF
TRBV5-1	TRBJ2-1	few	-	TGCGCCAGCAGAGAGGGGACCGACAATGAGCAGTTCTTC	CASREGTDNEQFF
TRBV7-2	TRBJ2-1	-	-	TGTGCCAGCAGCGTACTAGTCAATGAGCAGTTCTTC	CASSVLVNEQFF
TRBV19	TRBJ1-1	few	-	TGTGCCAGCGATGGTGGGGGGAACACTGAAGCTTTCTTT	CASDGGGNTEAFF
TRBV20-1	TRBJ1-2	few	TRBD1	TGCAGTGCGAGGAATCGGGACAGTCACTATGGCTACACCTTC	CSARNRDSHYGYTF